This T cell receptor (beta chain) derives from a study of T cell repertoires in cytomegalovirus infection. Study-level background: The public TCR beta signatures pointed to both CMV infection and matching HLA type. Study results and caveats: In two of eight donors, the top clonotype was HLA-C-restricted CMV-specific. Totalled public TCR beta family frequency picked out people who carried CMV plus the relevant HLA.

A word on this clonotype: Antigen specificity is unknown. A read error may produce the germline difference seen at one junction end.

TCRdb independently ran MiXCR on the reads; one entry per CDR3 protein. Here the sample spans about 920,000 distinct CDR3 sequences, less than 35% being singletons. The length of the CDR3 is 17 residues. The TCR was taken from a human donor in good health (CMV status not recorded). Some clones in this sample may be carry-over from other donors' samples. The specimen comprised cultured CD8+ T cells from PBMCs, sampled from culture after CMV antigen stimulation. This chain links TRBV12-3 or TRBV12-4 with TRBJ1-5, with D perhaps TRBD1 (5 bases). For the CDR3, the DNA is TGTGTCAGCAGCGACAATCGATTTCGAGGGGGCAATCAGCCCCAGCATTTT. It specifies CVSSDNRFRGGNQPQHF.